Included here is one T cell receptor beta chain sequence, with context. Here immunoSEQ multiplex PCR was the method, and the copy in TCRdb shows in-frame clones only, minus some. This sample yields 4,000 to 5,000 clones, of which about a third are seen a single time; 6% to 7% belongs to the top ten. The record originates from a study of sequential checkpoint blockade in melanoma. Specified treatment: randomized to nivolumab then ipilimumab (arm A) or the reverse (arm B). Germline CDR1 and CDR2: SGHRS and YFSETQ. Deletions cut 4 bases from V and 0 bases from J, with 13 bases between. The CDR3 has 15 residues.

This TCR was recovered from a human donor with melanoma. The chain carries TRBV5-1 and TRBJ1-1; weak D call: TRBD1 (6 bases). The sample consisted of tumor tissue (inferred from file names), taken from a patient given nivolumab and ipilimumab in sequence. In DNA form, the CDR3 reads TGCGCCAGCAGCGCCGGACAGTCAATGAACACTGAAGCTTTCTTT. This sequence encodes CASSAGQSMNTEAFF.